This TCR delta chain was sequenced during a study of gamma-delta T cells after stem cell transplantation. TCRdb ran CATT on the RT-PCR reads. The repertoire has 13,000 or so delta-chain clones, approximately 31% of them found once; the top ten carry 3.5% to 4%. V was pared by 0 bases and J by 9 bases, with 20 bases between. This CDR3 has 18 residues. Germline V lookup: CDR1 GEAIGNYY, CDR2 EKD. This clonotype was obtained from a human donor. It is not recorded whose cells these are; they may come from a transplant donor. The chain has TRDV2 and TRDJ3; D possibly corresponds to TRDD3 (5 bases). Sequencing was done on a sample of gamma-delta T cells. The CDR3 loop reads CACDTLGTPSWCTRQMFF. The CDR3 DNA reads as TGTGCCTGTGACACCCTGGGAACCCCCTCCTGGTGCACCCGACAGATGTTTTTC.